The rows below give T cell receptor beta chains drawn from one sample of a study of blood T cell repertoires in COVID-19. The repertoire was sequenced with immunoSEQ multiplex PCR; TCRdb's copy has only in-frame clones and lacks some. The sample contains fewer than 40,000 clones, over 75% of which appear only once. The sample comprised peripheral blood. These receptors all come from a man aged 55 to 69 with active COVID-19. Each CDR3 is given with its conserved first and last residue.

j_gene,v_gene,CDR3aa
TRBJ2-5,TRBV6-5,CASSYSGQGGETQYF
TRBJ2-7,TRBV11-2,CASSLGLAGAYEQYF
TRBJ1-2,TRBV9,CASSVAPSKSYGYTF
TRBJ1-2,TRBV5-6,CASSFRIAHRGLYGYTF
TRBJ2-1,TRBV20-1,CSASERDNEQFF
TRBJ2-4,TRBV6-1,CASSEGGVVAKNIQYF
TRBJ2-5,TRBV3-1/TRBV3-2,CASSQDVATSITRETQYF
TRBJ1-2,TRBV6-5,CASSSQSTGVYGYTF
TRBJ2-3,TRBV5-6,CASSLGQGAADTQYF
TRBJ2-5,TRBV18,CASSPPAQETQYF
TRBJ2-2,TRBV9,CASSFLNTGELFF
TRBJ2-7,TRBV10-3,CAIRAREIYEQYF
TRBJ1-2,TRBV3-1/TRBV3-2,CASSQETGNYGYTF
TRBJ1-2,TRBV18,CASSPPVGGGYGYTF
TRBJ1-1,TRBV4-1,CASSPSGRATGAFF
TRBJ2-2,TRBV7-8,CASSLSPLDWPTDYTGELFF
TRBJ2-3,TRBV24-1,CATSDLHSGRADTQYF
TRBJ2-5,TRBV4-2,CASSQGAGGAETQYF
TRBJ1-1,TRBV5-8,CASSLKPGTEAFF
TRBJ1-4,TRBV11-2,CASSHNLPGTNEKLFF
TRBJ2-7,TRBV12-2,CASRPHPGDYEQYF
TRBJ2-1,TRBV2,CASRQTSSGRGEQFF
TRBJ2-5,TRBV15,CATSRVPGGQETQYF
TRBJ2-1,TRBV19,CASSENRGLYNEQFF
TRBJ2-2,TRBV18,CASSPSSSGTGELFF
TRBJ2-1,TRBV19,CASTAGRTSGRLSSYNEQFF
TRBJ2-3,TRBV5-4,CASSPGSGLPTDTQYF
TRBJ1-5,TRBV18,CASSPPGRASNQPQHF
TRBJ2-3,TRBV11-3,CASSYRTSRLSTDTQYF
TRBJ1-3,TRBV9,CASSAQGFSGNTIYF
TRBJ2-5,TRBV19,CASSTREGGQETQYF
TRBJ2-7,TRBV2,CASSGESGLAVSYEQYF
TRBJ1-3,TRBV9,CASSHTGSTGNTIYF
TRBJ2-3,TRBV19,CASSILLARDTQYF
TRBJ1-4,TRBV6-1,CASSVRPGGTNEKLFF
TRBJ2-7,TRBV5-8,CASSPLWGGEQYF
TRBJ2-2,TRBV7-9,CASSSVTGELFF
TRBJ2-1,TRBV5-4,CASSLGSGRADNEQFF
TRBJ2-2,TRBV24-1,CATSGGREVSGELFF
TRBJ2-2,TRBV20-1,CSASSGRNTGELFF
TRBJ2-7,TRBV7-9,CASSSYQGGSYEQYF
TRBJ2-1,TRBV4-1,CASSKGGGPTNEQFF